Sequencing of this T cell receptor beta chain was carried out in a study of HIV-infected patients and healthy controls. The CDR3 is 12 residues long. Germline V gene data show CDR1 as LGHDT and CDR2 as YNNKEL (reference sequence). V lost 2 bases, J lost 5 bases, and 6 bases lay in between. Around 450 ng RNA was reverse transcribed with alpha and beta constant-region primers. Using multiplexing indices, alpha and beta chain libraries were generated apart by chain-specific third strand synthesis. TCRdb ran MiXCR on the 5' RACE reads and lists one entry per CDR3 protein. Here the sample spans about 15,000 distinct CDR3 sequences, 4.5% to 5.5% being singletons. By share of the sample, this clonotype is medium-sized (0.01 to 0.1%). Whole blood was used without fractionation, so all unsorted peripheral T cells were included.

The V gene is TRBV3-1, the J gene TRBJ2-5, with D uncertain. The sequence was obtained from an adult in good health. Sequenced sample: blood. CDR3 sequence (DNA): TGTGCCAGCAGCCAAAGTGATGAGACCCAGTACTTC. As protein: CASSQSDETQYF.